The sequence of this TCR beta chain was determined in a study of T cell repertoires in cytomegalovirus infection. Overall study context: It was recently identified HLA-C-restricted and well-studied HLA-B-restricted CMV epitopes that the study used.

Turning to this clonotype: Its antigen is not known.

TCRdb passed the reads through MiXCR, listing each CDR3 protein once. The table lists about 830,000 distinct CDR3 sequences, 30% to 35% of them singletons. Germline CDR1 MNHEY, CDR2 SMNVEV (reference sequence). The CDR3 contains 13 residues. V lost 2 bases and J 7 bases, leaving 11 bases between the germline ends. The receptor was isolated from a human donor in good health (CMV status not recorded). Some clones in this sample may be carry-over from other donors' samples. The sequenced sample was cultured CD8+ T cells from PBMCs, obtained from culture after CMV antigen stimulation. This chain connects TRBV27 to TRBJ2-5; D gene unclear. CDR3 sequence reads: CASSLANFGTQYF. The CDR3 DNA is TGTGCCAGCAGTTTAGCTAACTTCGGGACCCAGTACTTC.